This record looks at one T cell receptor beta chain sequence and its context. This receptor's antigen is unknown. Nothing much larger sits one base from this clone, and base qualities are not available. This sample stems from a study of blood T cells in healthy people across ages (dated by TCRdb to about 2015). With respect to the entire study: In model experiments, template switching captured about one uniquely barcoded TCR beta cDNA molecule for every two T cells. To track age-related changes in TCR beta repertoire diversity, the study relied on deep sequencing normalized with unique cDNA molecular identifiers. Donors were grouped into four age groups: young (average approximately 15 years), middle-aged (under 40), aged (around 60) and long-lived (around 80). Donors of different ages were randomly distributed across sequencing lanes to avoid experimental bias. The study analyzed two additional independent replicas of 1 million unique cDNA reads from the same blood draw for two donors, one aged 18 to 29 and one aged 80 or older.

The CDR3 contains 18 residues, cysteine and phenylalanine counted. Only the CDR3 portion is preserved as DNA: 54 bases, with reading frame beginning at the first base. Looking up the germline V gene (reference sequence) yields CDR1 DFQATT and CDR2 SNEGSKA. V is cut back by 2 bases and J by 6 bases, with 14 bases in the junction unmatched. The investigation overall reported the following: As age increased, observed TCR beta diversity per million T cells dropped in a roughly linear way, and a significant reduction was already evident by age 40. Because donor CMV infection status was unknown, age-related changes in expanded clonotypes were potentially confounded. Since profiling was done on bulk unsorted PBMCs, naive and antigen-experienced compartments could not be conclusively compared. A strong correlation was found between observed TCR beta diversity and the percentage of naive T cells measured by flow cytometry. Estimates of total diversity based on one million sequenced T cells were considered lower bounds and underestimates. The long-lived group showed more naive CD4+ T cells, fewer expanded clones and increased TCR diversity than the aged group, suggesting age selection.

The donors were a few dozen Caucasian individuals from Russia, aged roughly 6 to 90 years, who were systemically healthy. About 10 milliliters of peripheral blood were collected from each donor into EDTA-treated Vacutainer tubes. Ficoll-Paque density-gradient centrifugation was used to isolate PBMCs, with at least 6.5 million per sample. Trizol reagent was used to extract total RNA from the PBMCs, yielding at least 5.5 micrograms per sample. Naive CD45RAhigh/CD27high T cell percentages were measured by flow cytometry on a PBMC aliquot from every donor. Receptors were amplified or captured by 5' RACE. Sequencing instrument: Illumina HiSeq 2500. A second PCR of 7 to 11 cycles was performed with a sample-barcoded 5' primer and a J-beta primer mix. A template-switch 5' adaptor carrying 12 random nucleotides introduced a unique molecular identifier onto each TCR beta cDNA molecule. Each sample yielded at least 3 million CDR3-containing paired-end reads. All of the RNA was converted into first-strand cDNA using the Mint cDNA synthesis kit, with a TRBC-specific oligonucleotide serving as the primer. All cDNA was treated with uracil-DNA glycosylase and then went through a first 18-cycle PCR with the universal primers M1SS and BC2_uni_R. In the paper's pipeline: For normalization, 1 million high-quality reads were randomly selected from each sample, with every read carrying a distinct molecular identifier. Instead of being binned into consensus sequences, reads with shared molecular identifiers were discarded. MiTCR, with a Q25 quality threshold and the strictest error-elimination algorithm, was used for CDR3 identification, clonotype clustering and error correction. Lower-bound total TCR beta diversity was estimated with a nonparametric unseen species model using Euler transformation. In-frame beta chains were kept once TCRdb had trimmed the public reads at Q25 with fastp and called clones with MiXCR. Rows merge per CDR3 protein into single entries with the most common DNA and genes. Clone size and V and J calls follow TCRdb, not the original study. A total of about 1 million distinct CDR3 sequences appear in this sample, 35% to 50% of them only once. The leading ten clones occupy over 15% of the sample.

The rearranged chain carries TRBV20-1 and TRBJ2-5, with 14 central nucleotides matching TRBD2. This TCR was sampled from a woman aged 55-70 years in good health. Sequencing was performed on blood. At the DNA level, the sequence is TGCAGTGCTAGAACCCGACTAGCGGGAGGGCCGAGTAGCCAGACCCAGTACTTC. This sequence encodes CSARTRLAGGPSSQTQYF.